This TCR beta chain appears in the sequencing data of a study of T-cell memory formation after mild COVID-19. TCRdb analysed the 5' RACE reads with MiXCR anew, one entry per CDR3 protein. The data contain some 200,000 distinct CDR3 sequences, roughly 10% of them singletons. Deletions cut 7 bases from V and 5 bases from J, with 14 bases between. This CDR3 comprises 13 residues. The rearrangement uses TRBV12-3 or TRBV12-4 and TRBJ1-1; a weak D match, TRBD1 (5 bases). The sequencing input was PBMCs or a T cell subset sorted from them (not recorded which). The receptor was derived from a man in his late teens or twenties who had mild COVID-19 (a few samples of this study predate the infection). Cell type and time point are not known. The CDR3 DNA reads TGTGCCAGCACCGTCAGGGAGAGAACTGAAGCTTTCTTT. This sequence encodes CASTVRERTEAFF.